This T cell receptor beta chain was found in a study of OX40 agonist ivuxolimab in advanced cancers. On the study more broadly: In this trial design, patients received ivuxolimab intravenously at 0.01 to 10 mg/kg every 2 weeks. Study-level results: Specificity for antigen went undetermined in the expanded peripheral T cells.

Assay used: immunoSEQ multiplex PCR; TCRdb lists only in-frame clones, some missing. The table lists 95,000 to 150,000 clones, roughly 95% of them singletons, with approximately 0.15% in the top ten. This clone was picked up one time. Its matching antigen is unknown. Cycle 7 day 1, cycle 4 day 1, and baseline were the timepoints at which blood was sampled. CDR1 and CDR2 (germline): SGHVS, FNYEAQ. The CDR3 contains 12 residues. The V and J ends lost 5 bases and 5 bases, in that order; junction bases with no gene match: 2. The material sequenced was CD4+ or CD8+ T cells sorted from blood, taken in a trial of the OX40 agonist ivuxolimab. This sequence was found in an adult with an advanced solid tumor such as melanoma, head and neck, liver or kidney cancer. The V and J genes are TRBV7-6 and TRBJ1-2; 7 nucleotides align to TRBD1. This CDR3 is CASSTTGYGYTF. The CDR3 DNA follows: TGTGCCAGCAGCACGACAGGGTATGGCTACACCTTC.